One sample yielded the 26 T cell receptor beta chains listed below, sequenced in a study of CD8+CD57+ T cells in acquired aplastic anemia (dated by TCRdb to 2016 to 2019). Patients chosen for sequencing had shown expansion of CD8+CD57+ cells by flow cytometry. The data were produced on an Illumina HiSeq 2000. TCR beta VDJ combination and CDR3 sequence profiling used genomic DNA as the template. The raw public data were reprocessed by TCRdb itself: fastp quality trimming at Q25, MiXCR clonotype calling, in-frame beta chains only. For every CDR3 protein sequence, its rows merge into one entry that carries the most common genes and DNA. The sample has about 290,000 distinct CDR3 sequences on record, 45% to 65% of them singletons. The top ten constitute under 1.5% of the sample. The sequenced sample consisted of sorted CD4+, CD8+, or CD8+CD57+ T cells (not recorded which) from PBMCs. These receptors were collected from a human donor with aplastic anemia.

This clonotype has a handful of counts. The J gene is TRBJ1-4, the V gene TRBV19; 7 bases match TRBD1. The V segment lost 6 bases and the J segment 2 bases; nucleotides outside the gene matches: 3. Germline V lookup: CDR1 LNHDA, CDR2 SQIVND (reference sequence). The CDR3 extends over 14 amino acids. CDR3 region: CASSPTGTNEKLFF. In nucleotides, the CDR3 is TGTGCCAGTAGCCCGACAGGGACTAATGAAAAACTGTTTTTT.

The chain couples TRBV24-1 to TRBJ1-5, with TRBD1 matching 7 bases. The J segment lost 6 bases and the V segment lost 3 bases, leaving 7 bases of the junction unmatched. The germline gives CDR1 KGHDR, CDR2 SFDVKD. CDR3 size: 15 residues. CDR3 amino acids: CATSDRRQGAQPQHF. The CDR3 DNA reads as TGTGCCACCAGTGATCGTAGACAGGGTGCTCAGCCCCAGCATTTT.

This clonotype showed up just a few times. This chain links TRBV10-3 with TRBJ2-7; D call uncertain. Germline CDR1 is ENHRY and CDR2 is SYGVKD. The V end lost 6 bases, the J end lost 6 bases, and 9 bases lay between the germline ends. The CDR3 has 11 residues. CDR3 loop: CAIRSGLEQYF. DNA for the CDR3: TGTGCCATCAGGAGTGGGCTCGAGCAGTACTTC.

This clonotype was seen a few times. The J gene is TRBJ2-7, the V gene TRBV9, with 8 bases that match TRBD2. The CDR3 is 14 amino acids. The junction had 9 bases not matched to a gene; V was cut back by 5 bases and J by 5 bases. Germline CDR1 is SGDLS and CDR2 is YYNGEE. The CDR3: CASRPGTSSNEQYF. The CDR3 nucleotides are TGTGCCAGCAGGCCCGGGACTAGTTCTAACGAGCAGTACTTC.

The chain combines TRBV10-3 with TRBJ2-7, with 7 bases identical to TRBD1. Germline V gene sequence: CDR1 ENHRY, CDR2 SYGVKD. V shed 9 bases, J shed 3 bases, and the junction held 2 bases outside the gene matches. This CDR3 comprises 11 residues. The CDR3 is CAIQGNYEQYF. The CDR3 DNA reads TGTGCCATACAGGGGAACTACGAGCAGTACTTC.

The rearrangement uses TRBV12-3 or TRBV12-4 and TRBJ1-2, with D hard to call. The V gene lost 3 bases and the J gene lost 6 bases, with 8 bases spanning the gap. CDR3 length equals 12 residues. The CDR3 DNA reads as TGTGCCAGCAGTTTTAGGGCAGATGGCTACACCTTC. Translating it yields CASSFRADGYTF.

This chain joins TRBV12-3 or TRBV12-4 and TRBJ1-6; D remains unclear. V was cut by 5 bases and J by 5 bases, with 13 bases left in between. This CDR3 is built from 15 residues. The CDR3 here is CASSARRAHNSPLHF. The CDR3, as DNA: TGTGCCAGCAGTGCACGGCGGGCACATAATTCACCCCTCCACTTT.

The rearrangement uses TRBV4-2 and TRBJ2-7; a weak D match, TRBD2 (6 bases). This CDR3 spans 14 amino acids. The germline V gene encodes CDR1 LGHNA and CDR2 YNFKEQ. Trimming took 5 bases from V and 4 from J, leaving 15 bases between them. CDR3 in DNA: TGTGCCAGCAGCAAGGGGTACGGGAGTTACGAGCAGTACTTC. As protein: CASSKGYGSYEQYF.

This clonotype was observed many times. J is TRBJ2-7 and V is TRBV7-8; weak D call: TRBD2 (5 bases). CDR3 length: 14 amino acids. V was clipped by 3 bases and J by 3 bases, with 12 bases between them. Germline assignment: CDR1 SGHVS and CDR2 FQNEAQ. DNA of the CDR3: TGTGCCAGCAGCTTGGGAGTACCTGACTACGAGCAGTACTTC. Translated, it gives CASSLGVPDYEQYF.

In its sample, this clonotype was seen many times. Here the CDR3 reads CASSRTSGRAGDTQYF. The CDR3 nucleotides are TGTGCCAGCAGCCGGACTAGCGGGAGGGCCGGGGATACGCAGTATTTT. The chain combines TRBV7-6 with TRBJ2-3, with 15 bases lining up with TRBD2. After removal of 5 bases from V and 6 bases from J, the junction contained 6 bases not matched to a gene. The CDR3 totals 16 residues. Germline loops: CDR1 SGHVS, CDR2 FNYEAQ.

At least ten counts were recorded for this clonotype. V and J are TRBV11-2 and TRBJ2-2; D is possibly TRBD1 (6 bases). CDR3 size: 16 residues. V gave up 4 bases and J gave up 0 bases, with 12 bases separating them. Germline loops: CDR1 SGHAT, CDR2 FQNNGV. CDR3 in amino acids: CASSSRTETNTGELFF. In DNA, the CDR3 is TGTGCCAGCAGCTCGCGGACAGAAACGAACACCGGGGAGCTGTTTTTT. Based on the CDR3 plus reference TRBV11-2 and TRBJ2-2, the full variable domain is EAGVAQSPRYKIIEKRQSVAFWCNPISGHATLYWYQQILGQGPKLLIQFQNNGVVDDSQLPKDRFSAERLKGVDSTLKIQPAKLEDSAVYLCASSSRTETNTGELFFGEGSRLTVL.

The rearrangement joins TRBV7-2 to TRBJ2-2, with a tentative D call TRBD2 (6 bases). V shed 5 bases and J shed 1 base, with 11 bases lying between them. The length of the CDR3 is 15 residues. Looked up from germline, CDR1 is SGHTA and CDR2 is FQGNSA. The CDR3 bases are TGTGCCAGCAGCCCCCCTAGCGAGAACACCGGGGAGCTGTTTTTT. This sequence encodes CASSPPSENTGELFF.

This clonotype was seen a few times. The J gene is TRBJ1-5, the V gene TRBV15, with a weak D call TRBD1 (6 bases). The CDR3 sequence is 17 residues long. Germline assignment: CDR1 LNHNV and CDR2 YYDKDF (reference sequence). V was cut by 1 base and J by 4 bases, with 17 bases left in between. The CDR3 DNA sequence: TGTGCCACCAGCAGAGGGGATGGACAGATGGCGAATCAGCCCCAGCATTTT. Encoded protein: CATSRGDGQMANQPQHF. Filled out from reference TRBV15 and TRBJ1-5, the complete variable domain reads DAMVIQNPRYQVTQFGKPVTLSCSQTLNHNVMYWYQQKSSQAPKLLFHYYDKDFNNEADTPDNFQSRRPNTSFCFLDIRSPGLGDTAMYLCATSRGDGQMANQPQHFGDGTRLSIL.

This chain connects TRBV7-9 to TRBJ1-2; D remains unclear. Germline CDR1 SEHNR, CDR2 FQNEAQ (reference sequence). V was clipped by 5 bases and J by 7 bases, with 20 bases between them. The CDR3 consists of 15 residues. CDR3 amino acids: CASSPPTRNQFGYTF. The CDR3 DNA reads as TGTGCCAGCAGCCCACCCACCAGGAACCAATTTGGCTACACCTTC.

This chain connects TRBV20-1 to TRBJ1-5, with a weak D call TRBD1 (5 bases). Germline assignment: CDR1 DFQATT and CDR2 SNEGSKA (reference sequence). V shed 0 bases and J shed 4 bases, with 13 bases lying between them. The CDR3 runs 15 residues. The CDR3 spells CSAREGGSLNQPQHF. Written as DNA, the CDR3 is TGCAGTGCTAGAGAGGGGGGGAGCCTAAATCAGCCCCAGCATTTT.

The chain couples TRBV7-3 to TRBJ2-7; TRBD2 aligns across 12 bases. V shed 5 bases and J 4 bases; nucleotides not matched to a gene: 3. CDR3 size: 14 residues. In germline, CDR1 is SGHTA, CDR2 FQGTGA. CDR3 in amino acids: CASSPSGGGYEQYF. CDR3 nucleotide sequence: TGTGCCAGCAGCCCTAGCGGGGGGGGGTACGAGCAGTACTTC.

V usage is TRBV7-9 and J usage is TRBJ2-7; 10 bases fit TRBD2. V was clipped by 0 bases and J by 3 bases; unmatched bases: 2. The CDR3 consists of 15 residues. Per germline, CDR1 SEHNR and CDR2 FQNEAQ (reference sequence). CDR3 in amino acids: CASSLAASGGYEQYF. The CDR3 DNA sequence: TGTGCCAGCAGCTTAGCGGCTAGCGGGGGCTACGAGCAGTACTTC. Using reference TRBV7-9 and TRBJ2-7 for the parts outside the CDR3, the full variable domain is DTGVSQNPRHKITKRGQNVTFRCDPISEHNRLYWYRQTLGQGPEFLTYFQNEAQLEKSRLLSDRFSAERPKGSFSTLEIQRTEQGDSAMYLCASSLAASGGYEQYFGPGTRLTVT.

The chain employs TRBV29-1 and TRBJ2-3; 12 positions agree with TRBD2. CDR1 is SQVTM and CDR2 is ANQGSEA in the germline V gene. J was trimmed by 1 base and V by 2 bases; bases with no gene match: 7. The CDR3 length is 17 residues. The CDR3 nucleotides read TGCAGCGTTGAACGTCCAGGACTAGCGGGGCGCACAGATACGCAGTATTTT. Amino acid sequence: CSVERPGLAGRTDTQYF.

The chain has TRBV9 and TRBJ2-3; D perhaps matches TRBD1 (5 bases). V dropped 4 bases and J dropped 0 bases, with 12 bases sitting between them. The CDR3 totals 15 residues. Looked up from germline, CDR1 is SGDLS and CDR2 is YYNGEE. The CDR3 DNA sequence: TGTGCCAGCAGCTACGACAGTGCTAGCACAGATACGCAGTATTTT. As protein: CASSYDSASTDTQYF.

This clonotype was seen at least ten times. The V gene is TRBV12-3 or TRBV12-4, the J gene TRBJ2-3; 12 bases line up with TRBD2. This CDR3 is built from 16 residues. Trimming cost V 1 base and J 4 bases; bases outside gene matches: 3. The CDR3 DNA sequence: TGTGCCAGCAGTTTAGGGACTAGCGGGGTCGCAGATACGCAGTATTTT. The encoded protein is CASSLGTSGVADTQYF.

The chain combines TRBV27 with TRBJ2-1; TRBD2 matches 12 bases. Germline V lookup: CDR1 MNHEY, CDR2 SMNVEV (reference sequence). With 1 base clipped from V and 16 bases from J, the junction kept 5 bases outside the gene matches. The CDR3 consists of 13 residues. The CDR3 is CASSLWLAGGQFF. As DNA, the CDR3 is TGTGCCAGCAGTTTATGGCTAGCGGGAGGGCAATTCTTC.

V is TRBV6-1 and J is TRBJ1-6; tentatively, D is TRBD1 (5 bases). V was clipped by 4 bases and J by 9 bases, with 19 bases between them. Germline V lookup: CDR1 MNHNS, CDR2 SASEGT. The CDR3 contains 16 residues. As DNA, the CDR3 is TGTGCCAGCAGTGCGGCTGGGCAGGGAGCGAGTTCACCCCTCCACTTT. It encodes CASSAAGQGASSPLHF.

The table lists this clonotype with many counts. This rearrangement joins TRBV5-8 to TRBJ2-2; D gene unclear. In germline, CDR1 is SGHTS, CDR2 YDEGEE. This CDR3 has 14 amino acids. Trimming took 1 base from V and 6 from J, leaving 10 bases between them. DNA of the CDR3: TGTGCCAGCAGCTTGTTCAATGACGCCGGGGAGCTGTTTTTT. Translating it yields CASSLFNDAGELFF. The full variable domain, its missing parts supplied by reference TRBV5-8 and TRBJ2-2, is EAGVTQSPTHLIKTRGQQATLRCSPISGHTSVYWYQQALGLGLQFLLWYDEGEERNRGNFPPRFSGRQFPNYSSELNVNALELEDSALYLCASSLFNDAGELFFGEGSRLTVL.

The rearrangement uses TRBV7-9 and TRBJ2-1, with 12 bases lining up with TRBD1. Germline lookup yields CDR1 SEHNR and CDR2 FQNEAQ (reference sequence). With 3 bases clipped from V and 10 bases from J, the junction kept 7 bases outside the gene matches. The CDR3 covers 15 residues. The chain's CDR3 is CASSFFGTGGSEQFF. The CDR3 nucleotides read TGTGCCAGCAGCTTTTTCGGGACAGGGGGCTCGGAGCAGTTCTTC. The full variable domain, with the rest looked up from reference TRBV7-9 and TRBJ2-1, is DTGVSQNPRHKITKRGQNVTFRCDPISEHNRLYWYRQTLGQGPEFLTYFQNEAQLEKSRLLSDRFSAERPKGSFSTLEIQRTEQGDSAMYLCASSFFGTGGSEQFFGPGTRLTVL.

This clonotype was seen a few times. The chain has TRBV10-3 and TRBJ2-5; D is uncertain. Germline V gene data show CDR1 as ENHRY and CDR2 as SYGVKD. There are 14 residues in the CDR3. With 3 bases removed from V and 4 bases from J, the gap between germline ends came to 12 bases. CDR3 in amino acids: CAISDSPSGETQYF. CDR3 coding DNA: TGTGCCATCAGTGATTCCCCAAGTGGAGAGACCCAGTACTTC.

The rearrangement links TRBV10-3 to TRBJ1-6; D might be TRBD1 (5 bases). The CDR3 has 15 residues. The germline V and J ends were trimmed by 6 bases and 5 bases, with 14 bases remaining between them. Germline loops: CDR1 ENHRY, CDR2 SYGVKD. The CDR3 is CAIRLGTADNSPLHF. In nucleotides, the CDR3 is TGTGCCATCAGGCTCGGGACCGCTGATAATTCACCCCTCCACTTT.